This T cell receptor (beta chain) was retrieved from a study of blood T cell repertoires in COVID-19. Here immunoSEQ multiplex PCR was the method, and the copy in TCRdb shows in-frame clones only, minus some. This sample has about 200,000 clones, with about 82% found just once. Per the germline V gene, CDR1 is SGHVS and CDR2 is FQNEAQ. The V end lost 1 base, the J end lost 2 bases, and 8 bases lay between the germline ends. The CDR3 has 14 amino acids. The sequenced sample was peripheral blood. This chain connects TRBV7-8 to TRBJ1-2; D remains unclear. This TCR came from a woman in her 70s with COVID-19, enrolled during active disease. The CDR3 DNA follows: TGTGCCAGCAGCTTAGAAGGAGAAAACTATGGCTACACCTTC. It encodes CASSLEGENYGYTF.